This passage covers 2 T cell receptor beta chains from one sample sequenced in a study of T cells expressing NK-cell markers. Reprocessing the 5' RACE reads, TCRdb reports a single entry for every CDR3 protein and omits DNA. This sample's table reports about 450,000 distinct CDR3 sequences. The sample was blood T cells: a sorted CD56 or NKG2C T cell subset, CD4+ or CD8+ T cells, or bulk PBMC T cells (not recorded which). The receptors shown here come from a woman aged 18 to 75 in good health.

The chain carries TRBV2 and TRBJ2-1. CDR3 length: 15 residues. In germline, CDR1 is SNHLY, CDR2 FYNNEI. The CDR3: CASSVGPEAYNEQFF.

This CDR3 is CASSRGTSGIYEQYF. The chain has TRBV14 and TRBJ2-7; without DNA, the TCRdb call of TRBD2 cannot be checked. The V gene's germline CDR1 is SGHDN and CDR2 FVKESK. The CDR3 runs to 15 residues. The full variable domain, in which reference TRBV14 and TRBJ2-7 provide the parts outside the CDR3, is EAGVTQFPSHSVIEKGQTVTLRCDPISGHDNLYWYRRVMGKEIKFLLHFVKESKQDESGMPNNRFLAERTGGTYSTLKVQPAELEDSGVYFCASSRGTSGIYEQYFGPGTRLTVT.